This TCR beta chain was found in a study of brain T cells in children with intractable seizures. The time point was: blood from clinic visit 5 months post-surgery; TSC patient then seizure free. J lost 3 bases, V lost 6 bases, and 6 bases had no gene match. The CDR3 sequence is 14 residues long. Germline lookup yields CDR1 MNHEY and CDR2 SMNVEV (reference sequence). Some clones are missing from TCRdb's copy, which holds only in-frame ones; the method was immunoSEQ multiplex PCR. The sample lists around 340,000 clones; over 85% were seen once. This receptor was taken from a boy younger than two with tuberous sclerosis and intractable seizures. Sequencing used peripheral blood, obtained less than 6 months after surgery. The V and J genes are TRBV27 and TRBJ2-5, with TRBD2 matching 8 bases. The CDR3 DNA follows: TGTGCCAGCAGGGAGCCCGGGAGGGAAGAGACCCAGTACTTC. Its translation is CASREPGREETQYF.